The clone carrying this TCR beta chain was observed at least ten times. Its cognate antigen is unknown. Compared with germline, one end of the junction differs, possibly owing to a read error. These data are taken from a study of response to subunit inactivated influenza vaccine. The length of the CDR3 is 11 residues. General observations from the study: It was the authors' suggestion that each seasonal influenza vaccination recruits few new T cells.

TCRdb passed the RT-PCR reads through MiXCR, listing each CDR3 protein once. Among around 170,000 distinct CDR3 sequences listed, approximately 12% were seen once. Sample: CD8+ T cells sorted from PBMCs, taken 23 to 25 months after vaccination. The TCR sequence derives from a man between 50 and 75 years old who received an inactivated influenza vaccine. The chain couples TRBV12-3 or TRBV12-4 to TRBJ2-3; 8 positions agree with TRBD2. CDR3: CASSSGLARGF. For the CDR3, the DNA is TGTGCCAGCAGTTCCGGACTAGCCCGGGGCTTT.